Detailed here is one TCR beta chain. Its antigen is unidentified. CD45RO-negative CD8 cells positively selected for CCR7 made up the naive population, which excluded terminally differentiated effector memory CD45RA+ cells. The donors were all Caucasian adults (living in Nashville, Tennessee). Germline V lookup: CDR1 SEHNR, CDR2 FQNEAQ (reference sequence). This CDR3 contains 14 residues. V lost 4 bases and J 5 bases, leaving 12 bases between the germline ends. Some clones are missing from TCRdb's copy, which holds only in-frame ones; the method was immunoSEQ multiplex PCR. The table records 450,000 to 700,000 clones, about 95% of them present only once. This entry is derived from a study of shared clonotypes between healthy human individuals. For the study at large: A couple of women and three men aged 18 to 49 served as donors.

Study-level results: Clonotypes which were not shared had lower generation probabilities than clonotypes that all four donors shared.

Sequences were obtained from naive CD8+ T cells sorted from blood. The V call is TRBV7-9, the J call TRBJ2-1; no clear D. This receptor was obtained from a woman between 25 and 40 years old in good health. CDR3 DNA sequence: TGTGCCAGCAGCTCGGCTAGAGTCAACAATGAGCAGTTCTTC. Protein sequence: CASSSARVNNEQFF.